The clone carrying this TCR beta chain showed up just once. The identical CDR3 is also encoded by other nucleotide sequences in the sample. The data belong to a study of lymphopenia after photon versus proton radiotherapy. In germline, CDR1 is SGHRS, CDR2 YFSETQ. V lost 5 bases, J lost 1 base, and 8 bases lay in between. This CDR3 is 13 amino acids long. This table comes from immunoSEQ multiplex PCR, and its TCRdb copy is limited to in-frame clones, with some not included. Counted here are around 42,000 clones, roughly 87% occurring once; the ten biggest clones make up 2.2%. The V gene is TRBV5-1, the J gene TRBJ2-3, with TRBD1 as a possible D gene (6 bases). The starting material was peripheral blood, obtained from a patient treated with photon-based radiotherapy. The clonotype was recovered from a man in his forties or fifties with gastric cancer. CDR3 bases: TGCGCCAGCAGTCCAGGGGGCACAGATACGCAGTATTTT. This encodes CASSPGGTDTQYF.